This T cell receptor beta chain originates from a study of T cell responses to AZD1222 COVID-19 vaccine (dated by TCRdb to the early 2020s). Study-level background: Because spike-specific TCR depth and breadth did not differ between the two schedules, AZD1222 recipients who got a second dose at roughly 4 weeks were pooled with those who got a second dose at roughly 12 weeks. A total of under 250 trial participants underwent TCR sequencing, of whom around 210 had received two doses of AZD1222 and some 25 had received two doses of the MenACWY control vaccine. Trial participants were enrolled by age into 18-55, 56-69 and 70-plus year subgroups, with roughly 160, 29 and 62 TCR-sequenced participants respectively.

The CDR3 regions of human TCRbeta chains were analyzed by immunosequencing. In the original analysis: Repertoire TCRs were checked for matches against a reference library of SARS-CoV-2-specific TCRs that had been generated using the MIRA antigen-specificity platform. Breadth was defined as the fraction of unique TCRs that were SARS-CoV-2-associated. Depth was defined as the fraction of total T cells that were SARS-CoV-2-associated. Using the MIRA data, every spike-specific TCR was mapped to the spike region that the TCR reacted to and assigned to either a CD4 or a CD8 class. Log10-transformed breadth and depth values were compared by one-way ANOVA with Sidak's multiple comparisons tests. TCRdb retrieved this table from immuneACCESS and kept in-frame rearrangements only. Not all clones are present; in checked studies, unresolved V genes account for under half, and no reason is known for the remainder. V, J and clone size are those of that table, while D and trimming were read from the DNA. Recorded for this sample are some 120,000 clones; 65% to 85% of them occurred a single time. The ten biggest clones cover roughly 9% of the sample.

This clone came up a few times. Its recognized antigen is unknown. Base qualities are missing; no much larger clone stands one base away. The time point label corresponds to: baseline before first vaccination. The vaccinee samples were drawn from two UK trials, COV001 and COV002, one of which was a single-blind randomized controlled phase 2/3 trial testing AZD1222 (ChAdOx1 nCoV-19) in healthy adults. Trial participant PBMC samples were collected at day 0 and day 28 after the second dose for TCRbeta chain sequencing. Taken from the germline V gene, the CDR1 and CDR2 loops are ENHRY and SYGVKD. Measured from the cysteine to the phenylalanine, the CDR3 is 16 residues long. The only DNA kept is the CDR3, 48 bases in frame from the first base. V is shortened by 8 bases, J by 1 base, and the region joining them spans 17 bases. What the authors observed across the whole study: Conclusions about previously exposed vaccinees are limited because only six or seven AZD1222 recipients were SARS-CoV-2 seropositive at baseline. A significant rise in spike-specific TCR breadth and depth was observed after two AZD1222 doses relative to day 0 and relative to MenACWY recipients. Participants were mostly white British, with more females than males. The authors suggested clonal diversity may have been underestimated. The 56-69-year group was small, and its depth increase did not reach significance, likely because of low power. Vaccine-associated CD4 TCRs spanned the whole spike protein, with dominant responses in regions 160-218 and 743-854. Reportedly, almost half of the unique spike-specific TCRs recognized epitopes lying outside the regions that are mutated in the B.1.351 and B.1.1.7 variants. Because no day 14 peak-response samples were available, repertoires were characterized only after the peak T cell response.

The V gene is TRBV10-3 and the J gene is TRBJ2-2; the D gene could be TRBD1 or TRBD2, each one agreeing over 6 bases. The sequence was collected from an adult in good health. Source: peripheral blood, taken on day 0 of AZD1222 vaccination. The sequenced DNA is TGTGCCATCTCCGGGACCAAGGGGGGGAACACCGGGGAGCTGTTTTTT. Translated, this gives CAISGTKGGNTGELFF.